Listed here are 23 T cell receptor beta chains from one sample, sequenced in a study of shared clonotypes between healthy human individuals. The repertoire was sequenced with immunoSEQ multiplex PCR; TCRdb's copy has only in-frame clones and lacks some. The sample has about 980,000 clones; about 80% are singletons. Sequencing was performed on memory CD4+ T cells sorted from blood. Subset given: CD45RA-negative fraction. The receptors were gathered from a man aged 18-30 years in good health.

The chain joins TRBV20-1 to TRBJ2-5, with D hard to call. Trimming took off 6 bases at V and 3 bases at J, with 5 bases between the two ends. Germline-derived CDR1 and CDR2 are DFQATT and SNEGSKA (reference sequence). This CDR3 is built from 10 residues. The CDR3 reads CSAMEETQYF. The CDR3 DNA follows: TGCAGTGCGATGGAAGAGACCCAGTACTTC.

This clone has more than one count but fewer than ten. The chain joins TRBV5-1 to TRBJ2-3; D is undetermined. Germline CDR1 reads SGHRS; CDR2 reads YFSETQ. V dropped 0 bases and J dropped 3 bases, with 11 bases sitting between them. The CDR3 extends over 15 amino acids. The CDR3 loop is CASSLASFATDTQYF. DNA for the CDR3: TGCGCCAGCAGCTTGGCCTCTTTTGCGACAGATACGCAGTATTTT.

The chain recombines TRBV4-3 with TRBJ2-3; TRBD2 matches at 9 bases. V lost 0 bases to trimming and J lost 7 bases; unmatched junction nucleotides: 5. CDR3 length equals 15 residues. Germline assignment: CDR1 LGHNA and CDR2 YSLEER. CDR3 nucleotide sequence: TGCGCCAGCAGCCAAGAAAATAGCGGGAGAAATACGCAGTATTTT. It specifies CASSQENSGRNTQYF.

The chain combines TRBV9 with TRBJ2-1; 7 nucleotides align to TRBD2. This CDR3 spans 14 amino acids. The trim removed 7 bases at V and 0 bases at J, leaving 4 bases unmatched. From germline, CDR1 is SGDLS and CDR2 YYNGEE. In DNA, the CDR3 is TGTGCCAGCCAAGGCGGGAGCTCCTACAATGAGCAGTTCTTC. Translating it yields CASQGGSSYNEQFF.

The genes are TRBV30 and TRBJ1-1; the D is unclear. Germline values: CDR1 GTSNPN, CDR2 SVGIG (reference sequence). The CDR3 is made up of 13 amino acids. The ends were cut back, 2 bases at V and 8 bases at J, with 15 bases in the middle. CDR3 nucleotide sequence: TGTGCCTGGAGTACATTTAGGAGCAGCGAAGCTTTCTTT. Residues: CAWSTFRSSEAFF.

This clone occurred many times. V is TRBV5-6 and J is TRBJ2-7, with TRBD1 matching over 10 bases. Losses at the gene ends were 6 bases for V and 2 bases for J; bases not matched to a gene: 8. The CDR3 extends over 15 amino acids. Germline CDR1 reads SGHDT; CDR2 reads YYEEEE. CDR3 nucleotide sequence: TGTGCCAGCAAACTCTCGGGGACAGGGGCCTACGAGCAGTACTTC. Translating gives CASKLSGTGAYEQYF. Variable domain in full (rest from reference TRBV5-6 and TRBJ2-7): DAGVTQSPTHLIKTRGQQVTLRCSPKSGHDTVSWYQQALGQGPQFIFQYYEEEERQRGNFPDRFSGHQFPNYSSELNVNALLLGDSALYLCASKLSGTGAYEQYFGPGTRLTVT.

The J gene is TRBJ2-2, the V gene TRBV9, with 11 bases matching TRBD2. Germline values: CDR1 SGDLS, CDR2 YYNGEE. With 2 bases clipped from V and 7 bases from J, the junction kept 7 bases outside the gene matches. This CDR3 region has 16 residues. The CDR3, as DNA: TGTGCCAGCAGCGTCCAGACTAGCGGGACGTTCGGGGAGCTGTTTTTT. Protein sequence: CASSVQTSGTFGELFF.

V usage is TRBV6-5 and J usage is TRBJ1-1; D is ambiguous. This CDR3 spans 14 amino acids. Trimming removed 0 bases from V and 3 bases from J, with 8 bases in between. Germline V gene data show CDR1 as MNHEY and CDR2 as SVGAGI. The CDR3 nucleotides read TGTGCCAGCAGTTACTCAGCGGGTGACACTGAAGCTTTCTTT. It is translated as CASSYSAGDTEAFF.

Of note for this clone: A far larger clone is a single base away, which makes a read error likely. V usage is TRBV11-2 and J usage is TRBJ2-2; 7 bases are shared with TRBD1. V lost 4 bases, J lost 6 bases, and 2 bases stayed unmatched. Germline V CDR1 and CDR2: SGHAT, FQNNGV. The CDR3 contains 13 residues. CDR3 sequence reads: CASSSQGAGELFF. The CDR3 DNA is TGTGCCAGCAGCTCCCAGGGGGCCGGGGAGCTGTTTTTT.

The V call is TRBV6-5, the J call TRBJ2-5; D gene ambiguous. Per the germline V gene, CDR1 is MNHEY and CDR2 is SVGAGI. This CDR3 is 10 amino acids long. V dropped 6 bases and J dropped 4 bases, with 3 bases sitting between them. Here the CDR3 reads CASRTETQYF. The CDR3 nucleotides read TGTGCCAGCAGGACAGAGACCCAGTACTTC.

This clone was picked up one time. The chain recombines TRBV9 with TRBJ2-7; TRBD1 matches 12 bases. The length of the CDR3 is 15 residues. The trim removed 3 bases at V and 7 bases at J, leaving 8 bases unmatched. The germline V gene encodes CDR1 SGDLS and CDR2 YYNGEE. CDR3 DNA: TGTGCCAGCAGCGGCATGGGACAGGGGGCGCGAGAGCAGTACTTC. This encodes CASSGMGQGAREQYF.

J is TRBJ2-2 and V is TRBV7-2; 9 nucleotides align to TRBD2. The CDR3 has 16 amino acids. Germline V gene data show CDR1 as SGHTA and CDR2 as FQGNSA. Trimming took 9 bases from V and 6 from J; bases not matched to a gene: 14. The CDR3 coding sequence is TGTGCCAGTCGGATAATAGCGGGAGCATTCGCCGGGGAGCTGTTTTTT. This codes for CASRIIAGAFAGELFF.

The sample holds a few counts of this clone. The chain couples TRBV28 to TRBJ2-1; a weak D match, TRBD2 (6 bases). Trimming shortened V by 4 bases and J by 3 bases, and 10 bases separated the two germline ends. The germline gives CDR1 MDHEN, CDR2 SYDVKM. The CDR3 totals 14 residues. CDR3 residues: CASSSGGDYNEQFF. The CDR3 bases are TGTGCCAGCAGTTCTGGCGGGGACTACAATGAGCAGTTCTTC.

About this clone itself: The sample holds other DNA sequences that translate to the same CDR3. V and J are TRBV10-3 and TRBJ2-7; D is unresolved. Germline CDR1 and CDR2: ENHRY and SYGVKD. V was cut by 3 bases and J by 5 bases, with 8 bases left in between. This CDR3 is built from 12 residues. The CDR3 spells CAISETANEQYF. In DNA, the CDR3 is TGTGCCATCAGTGAAACGGCCAACGAGCAGTACTTC.

The CDR3 spells CASSRVGPSAETQYF. The CDR3 DNA reads TGCGCCAGCAGCCGGGTGGGACCATCCGCGGAGACCCAGTACTTC. The V call is TRBV5-1, the J call TRBJ2-5; D possibly matches TRBD1 or TRBD2 (5 bases each). The V end was cut by 4 bases, the J end by 5 bases, with 18 bases between. Germline CDR1 reads SGHRS; CDR2 reads YFSETQ. The CDR3 covers 15 residues.

This clone was picked up a small number of times. The CDR3 DNA reads TGCGCCAGCAGCCGAAAGACAGGGGACAATTCACCCCTCCACTTT. Its protein is CASSRKTGDNSPLHF. The rearrangement uses TRBV4-1 and TRBJ1-6; 8 bases are a match to TRBD1. The CDR3 is 15 amino acids. Germline loops: CDR1 MGHRA, CDR2 YSYEKL. The J segment lost 7 bases and the V segment lost 4 bases, leaving 6 bases of the junction unmatched.

V gene TRBV10-3 combines with J gene TRBJ2-3, with D tentatively TRBD1 (6 bases). V lost 9 bases and J 6 bases, leaving 16 bases between the germline ends. There are 13 residues in the CDR3. The germline V gene has CDR1 ENHRY and CDR2 SYGVKD. DNA for the CDR3: TGTGCCATTAGTCGGGACACAATCGATACGCAGTATTTT. Translated: CAISRDTIDTQYF.

This clone was observed at least ten times. The V call is TRBV2, the J call TRBJ1-6; the D gene is possibly TRBD1 (5 bases). CDR3 length equals 14 residues. The V end lost 8 bases, the J end lost 9 bases, and 17 bases lay between the germline ends. Germline V gene data show CDR1 as SNHLY and CDR2 as FYNNEI. This chain's CDR3 is CASGRDGILSPLHF. In DNA form, the CDR3 reads TGTGCCAGCGGCCGGGACGGAATTCTTTCACCCCTCCACTTT.

This rearrangement joins TRBV2 to TRBJ1-5; D gene ambiguous. CDR1 and CDR2 (germline): SNHLY, FYNNEI. V was clipped by 4 bases and J by 1 base, with 14 bases between them. There are 16 residues in the CDR3. Here the CDR3 DNA reads TGTGCCAGCAGTGGGGAGTGGTGGGTAAGCAATCAGCCCCAGCATTTT. Amino acids: CASSGEWWVSNQPQHF.

This clone was observed a handful of times. The J gene is TRBJ1-3, the V gene TRBV5-4, with 7 positions matching TRBD1. The germline CDR1 and CDR2 sequences are SGHNT and YYREEE (reference sequence). The CDR3 sequence is 12 residues long. Losses at the gene ends were 3 bases for V and 8 bases for J; bases not matched to a gene: 2. The CDR3 loop reads CASSSGGDTIYF. CDR3 DNA sequence: TGTGCCAGCAGCTCAGGGGGGGACACCATATATTTT.

CDR3 DNA sequence: TGTGCCTGGAGTCGACAGGGACCTGAAAAACTGTTTTTT. The encoded protein is CAWSRQGPEKLFF. The gene calls are TRBV30 and TRBJ1-4; 7 bases agree with TRBD1. The CDR3 sequence is 13 residues long. After removal of 2 bases from V and 7 bases from J, the junction contained 4 bases not matched to a gene. From germline, CDR1 is GTSNPN and CDR2 SVGIG (reference sequence).

The chain links TRBV29-1 to TRBJ2-1, with a possible D match to TRBD2 (6 bases). The CDR3 sequence is 12 residues long. CDR1 and CDR2 from the germline V gene are SQVTM and ANQGSEA. Trimming stripped 3 bases from V and 7 bases from J, with 10 bases between. The chain's CDR3 is CSVDLRGNEQFF. The DNA of the CDR3 is TGCAGCGTTGATCTCCGGGGGAATGAGCAGTTCTTC.

As regards this clone: The same CDR3 also results from other DNA sequences found in this sample. The CDR3 region has the DNA TGCGCCAGCAGCTTGGCCGGGACAGGGAGCTCCTACGAGCAGTACTTC. As protein: CASSLAGTGSSYEQYF. The rearrangement links TRBV5-1 to TRBJ2-7; 9 positions match TRBD1. Trimming at V came to 0 bases and at J to 0 bases, leaving 4 bases not matched to a gene. The CDR3 has 16 residues. Looked up from germline, CDR1 is SGHRS and CDR2 is YFSETQ.